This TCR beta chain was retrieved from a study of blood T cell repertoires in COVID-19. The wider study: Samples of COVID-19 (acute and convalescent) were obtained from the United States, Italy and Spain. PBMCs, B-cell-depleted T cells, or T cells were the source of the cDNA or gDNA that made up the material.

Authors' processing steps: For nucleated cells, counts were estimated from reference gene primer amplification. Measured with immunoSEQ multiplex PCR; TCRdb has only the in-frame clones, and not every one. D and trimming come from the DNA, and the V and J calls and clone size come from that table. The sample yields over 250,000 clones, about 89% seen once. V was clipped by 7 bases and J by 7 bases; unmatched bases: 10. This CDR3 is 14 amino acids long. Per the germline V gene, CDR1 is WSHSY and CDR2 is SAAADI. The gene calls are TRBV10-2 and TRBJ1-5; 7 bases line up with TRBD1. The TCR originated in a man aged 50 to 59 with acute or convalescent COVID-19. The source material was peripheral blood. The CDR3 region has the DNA TGCGCCAGCAACGAACAGGGGATAAAGCAGCCCCAGCATTTT. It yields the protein CASNEQGIKQPQHF.